The 3 T cell receptor beta chains in this list originate from one sample, sequenced in a study of prognosis after radiotherapy for stage I lung cancer. TCR beta CDR3 amplification from genomic DNA was performed by two-round multiplex PCR. It was primers specific to each TRBV and TRBJ gene that first-round PCR used. One entry per CDR3 protein results from TCRdb running MiXCR on the multiplex PCR reads. The sample carries roughly 25,000 distinct CDR3 sequences, about 45% recorded once. The input for sequencing was PBMCs, taken before or after stereotactic body radiation therapy (not recorded which). The receptors shown here come from a donor over 45 with non-small cell lung cancer.

This clonotype appeared many times. The V and J genes are TRBV7-9 and TRBJ1-1; D gene ambiguous. The germline V and J ends were trimmed by 2 bases and 0 bases, with 7 bases remaining between them. The length of the CDR3 is 14 residues. Germline V gene sequence: CDR1 SEHNR, CDR2 FQNEAQ (reference sequence). CDR3 in DNA: TGTGCCAGCAGCTTACCAGGTCTGAACACTGAAGCTTTCTTT. Residues: CASSLPGLNTEAFF.

The table lists this clonotype with many counts. This chain links TRBV6-2 or TRBV6-3 with TRBJ2-1, with TRBD2 matching 10 bases. V lost 1 base to trimming and J lost 9 bases; unmatched junction nucleotides: 6. Germline V gene sequence: CDR1 MNHEY, CDR2 SVGEGT. The CDR3 is 15 residues long. The CDR3 sequence: CASSYLASGSREQFF. The CDR3 bases are TGTGCCAGCAGTTACTTAGCTAGCGGGAGTCGTGAGCAGTTCTTC.

The rearrangement joins TRBV6-2 or TRBV6-3 to TRBJ1-5; no clear D. The CDR3 runs 18 residues. Trimming left V 0 bases short and J 6 bases short, with 21 bases between. Germline V gene sequence: CDR1 MNHEY, CDR2 SVGEGT. The CDR3 reads CASSYSEVGLMRSQPQHF. Written as DNA, the CDR3 is TGTGCCAGCAGTTACTCCGAGGTGGGCCTGATGCGCAGTCAGCCCCAGCATTTT.